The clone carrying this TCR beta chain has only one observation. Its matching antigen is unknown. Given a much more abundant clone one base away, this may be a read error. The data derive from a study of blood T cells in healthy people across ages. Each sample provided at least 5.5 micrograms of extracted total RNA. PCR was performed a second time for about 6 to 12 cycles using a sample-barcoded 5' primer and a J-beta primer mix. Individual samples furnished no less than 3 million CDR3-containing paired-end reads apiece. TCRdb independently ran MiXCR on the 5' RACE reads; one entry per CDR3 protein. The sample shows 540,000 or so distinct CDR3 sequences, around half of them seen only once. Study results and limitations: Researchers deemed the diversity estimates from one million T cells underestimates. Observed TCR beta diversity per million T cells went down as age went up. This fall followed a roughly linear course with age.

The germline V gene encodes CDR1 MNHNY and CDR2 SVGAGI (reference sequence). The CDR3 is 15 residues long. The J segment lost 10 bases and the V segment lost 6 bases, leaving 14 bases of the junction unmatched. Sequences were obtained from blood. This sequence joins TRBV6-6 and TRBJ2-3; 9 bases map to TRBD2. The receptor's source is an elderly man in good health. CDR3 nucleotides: TGTGCCAGCAGGCCCGCCGGGACTAGCCCTCTTTCGCAGTATTTT. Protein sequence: CASRPAGTSPLSQYF.